This T cell receptor (beta chain) was sequenced for a study of T-cell memory formation after mild COVID-19. TCRdb re-analysed the 5' RACE reads in MiXCR, keeping a single row per CDR3 protein. The sample has 190,000 or so distinct CDR3 sequences; roughly 10% are singletons. There are 14 residues in the CDR3. V lost 3 bases and J lost 4, with 12 bases in between. V and J are TRBV12-3 or TRBV12-4 and TRBJ1-2; the D gene is possibly TRBD1 (5 bases). The sequenced material came from PBMCs or a T cell subset sorted from them (not recorded which). The TCR sequence derives from a man aged 18 to 30 who had mild COVID-19 (a few samples of this study predate the infection). Cell type and time point are not known. The CDR3 loop reads CASSFRGTGYGYTF. CDR3 nucleotides: TGTGCCAGCAGTTTTCGGGGGACGGGCTATGGCTACACCTTC.